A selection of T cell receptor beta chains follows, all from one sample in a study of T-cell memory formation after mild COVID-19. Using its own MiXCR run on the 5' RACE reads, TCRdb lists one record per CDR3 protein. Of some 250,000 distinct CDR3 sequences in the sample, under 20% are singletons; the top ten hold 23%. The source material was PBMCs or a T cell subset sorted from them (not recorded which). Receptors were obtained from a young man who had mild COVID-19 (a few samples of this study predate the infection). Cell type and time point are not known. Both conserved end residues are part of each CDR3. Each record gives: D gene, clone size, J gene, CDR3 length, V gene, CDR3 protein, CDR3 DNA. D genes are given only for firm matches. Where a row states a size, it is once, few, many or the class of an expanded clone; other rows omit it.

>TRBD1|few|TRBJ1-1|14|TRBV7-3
CASSSTGDLAEAFF
TGTGCCAGCAGCTCTACAGGGGATCTCGCTGAAGCTTTCTTT
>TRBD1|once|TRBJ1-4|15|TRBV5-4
CASSLGTGGHEKLFF
TGTGCCAGCAGCTTGGGGACAGGGGGCCATGAAAAACTGTTTTTT
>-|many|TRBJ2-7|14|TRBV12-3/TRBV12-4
CASRQGLTTYEQYF
TGTGCCAGCAGACAGGGACTAACCACCTACGAGCAGTACTTC
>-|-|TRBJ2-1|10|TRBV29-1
CSVDQYEQFF
TGCAGCGTTGACCAATATGAGCAGTTCTTC
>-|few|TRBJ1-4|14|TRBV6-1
CASNLGAGEEKLFF
TGTGCCAGCAACTTAGGAGCAGGCGAAGAAAAACTGTTTTTT
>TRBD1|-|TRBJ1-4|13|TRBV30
CAWETGGFGKLFF
TGTGCCTGGGAGACAGGGGGCTTTGGAAAACTGTTTTTT
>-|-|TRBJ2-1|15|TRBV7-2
CASRRNTPRYNEQFF
TGTGCCAGCAGACGTAACACGCCAAGATACAATGAGCAGTTCTTC
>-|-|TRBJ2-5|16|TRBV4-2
CASSQGRGGTGETQYF
TGTGCCAGCAGCCAGGGTCGTGGTGGGACTGGAGAGACCCAGTACTTC
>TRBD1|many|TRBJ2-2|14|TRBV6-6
CASSEDRGTGELFF
TGTGCCAGCAGCGAGGACAGGGGTACCGGGGAGCTGTTTTTT
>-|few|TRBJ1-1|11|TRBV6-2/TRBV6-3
CASRQAPEAFF
TGTGCCAGCAGGCAGGCCCCTGAAGCTTTCTTT
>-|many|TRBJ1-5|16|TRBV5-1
CASYKGEGNSNQPQHF
TGCGCCAGCTATAAGGGGGAAGGGAATAGCAATCAGCCCCAGCATTTT
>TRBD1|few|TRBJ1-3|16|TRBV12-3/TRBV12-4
CASSLGQTMAGNTIYF
TGTGCCAGCAGTTTGGGACAGACTATGGCTGGAAACACCATATATTTT
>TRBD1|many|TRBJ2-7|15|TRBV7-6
CASSLAGTGPNEQYF
TGTGCCAGCAGCTTGGCCGGGACAGGCCCTAACGAGCAGTACTTC
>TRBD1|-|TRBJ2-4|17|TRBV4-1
CASSLPRQGDTKNIQYF
TGCGCCAGCAGCCTGCCACGACAGGGGGATACCAAAAACATTCAGTACTTC
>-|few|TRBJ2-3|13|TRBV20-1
CSARRGTKDTQYF
TGCAGTGCTAGGAGGGGGACCAAGGATACGCAGTATTTT
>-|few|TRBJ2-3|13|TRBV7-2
CASSPRFTDTQYF
TGTGCCAGCAGCCCGAGGTTCACAGATACGCAGTATTTT
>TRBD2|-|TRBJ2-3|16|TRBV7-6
CASSLGPSGNTDTQYF
TGTGCCAGCAGCTTAGGACCTAGCGGGAACACAGATACGCAGTATTTT
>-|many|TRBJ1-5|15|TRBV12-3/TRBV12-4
CASSLALGGNQPQHF
TGTGCCAGCAGTTTAGCTCTAGGGGGCAATCAGCCCCAGCATTTT
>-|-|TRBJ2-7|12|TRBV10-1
CASSEFRGEQYF
TGCGCCAGCAGTGAATTCCGGGGGGAGCAGTACTTC
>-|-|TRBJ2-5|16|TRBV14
CASSQDYLPAQETQYF
TGTGCCAGCAGCCAAGATTACCTGCCAGCGCAAGAGACCCAGTACTTC
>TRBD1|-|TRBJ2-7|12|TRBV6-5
CASSQDRVEQYF
TGTGCCAGCAGTCAAGACAGGGTCGAGCAGTACTTC
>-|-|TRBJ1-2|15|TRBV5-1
CASSLDLGYLYGYTF
TGCGCCAGCAGCTTGGATCTCGGATATCTATATGGCTACACCTTC
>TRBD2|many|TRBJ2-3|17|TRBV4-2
CASSPQSWRGGGDTQYF
TGTGCCAGCAGCCCTCAGTCCTGGCGGGGGGGTGGAGATACGCAGTATTTT
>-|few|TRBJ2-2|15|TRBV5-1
CASSFATGNTGELFF
TGCGCCAGCAGCTTTGCCACAGGGAACACCGGGGAGCTGTTTTTT
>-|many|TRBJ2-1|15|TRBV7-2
CASSLEGLSYNEQFF
TGTGCCAGCAGCTTAGAGGGACTGTCCTACAATGAGCAGTTCTTC